This T cell receptor beta chain was captured in a study of early T cells in non-severe SARS-CoV-2 infection. Study-wide context: Sequencing was performed on bulk RNA from unsorted whole blood, leaving chains unpaired.

The study, taken as a whole, reports: The study's VDJdb matching favored anti-spike CD8 responses and missed private and CD4 specificities.

Unique molecular identifiers were affixed to single, distinct cDNA molecules. Using its own MiXCR run on the 5' RACE reads, TCRdb lists one record per CDR3 protein. Among tens of thousands of distinct CDR3 sequences listed, more than 9% were seen once. Per the germline V gene, CDR1 is LNHDA and CDR2 is SQIVND (reference sequence). Losses at the gene ends were 2 bases for V and 3 bases for J; bases not matched to a gene: 3. CDR3 size: 15 residues. In its sample, this clonotype was seen many times. Its matching antigen is unknown. This chain uses TRBV19 with TRBJ1-5; TRBD1 matches 8 bases. This TCR was sampled from an adult who was a healthcare worker with PCR-confirmed SARS-CoV-2 infection or an uninfected control (not recorded which). The sample was whole blood. The CDR3 DNA reads as TGTGCCAGTAGTATATCAGGGGGCCCCAATCAGCCCCAGCATTTT. As protein: CASSISGGPNQPQHF.